Listed below are T cell receptor beta chains from one sample, sequenced in a study of cytomegalovirus exposure and HLA in healthy donors. Method: immunoSEQ multiplex PCR; TCRdb's copy keeps in-frame clones and lacks some. The repertoire holds around 120,000 clones, with around 85% as singletons. The sequenced material came from PBMCs. Receptors were obtained from a boy between 10 and 17 years old in good health and CMV-seronegative. Both conserved end residues are part of each CDR3. The D gene is left open where the match is weak. Clone size appears in some rows only: once, few, many, or a class for an expanded clone.

v_call	j_call	clone_size	d_call	cdr3_nt	cdr3_aa
TRBV7-2	TRBJ1-5	-	-	TGTGCCAGCAGCTTAGCCGACGGGAATCAGCCCCAGCATTTT	CASSLADGNQPQHF
TRBV5-1	TRBJ2-7	-	TRBD2	TGCGCCAGCAGCGGAGGACTAGCGGGGGGGCGGCTCGAGCAGTACTTC	CASSGGLAGGRLEQYF
TRBV5-1	TRBJ1-1	-	TRBD1	TGCGCCAGCAGCGCCTCCGGGACAGGGGGCCGCACTGAAGCTTTCTTT	CASSASGTGGRTEAFF
TRBV7-2	TRBJ1-4	-	-	TGTGCCAGCAGCTTAGGGGGCTTGAGTGAAAAACTGTTTTTT	CASSLGGLSEKLFF
TRBV6-1	TRBJ1-2	-	TRBD1	TGTGCCAGCAGTGAGGGACAGACGCTACTAAACTATGGCTACACCTTC	CASSEGQTLLNYGYTF
TRBV5-4	TRBJ1-1	-	TRBD1	TGTGCCAGCAGCCATCGGACAGGCGAGAACACTGAAGCTTTCTTT	CASSHRTGENTEAFF
TRBV4-2	TRBJ1-1	-	-	TGTGCCAGCAGCCAGGAATCATTTGCGGACACTGAAGCTTTCTTT	CASSQESFADTEAFF
TRBV4-1	TRBJ1-2	-	-	TGCGCCAGCAGCCAGGCAGGGGTGGACTATGGCTACACCTTC	CASSQAGVDYGYTF
TRBV6-5	TRBJ2-2	-	TRBD1	TGTGCCAGCAGAATACAGGGGGCCGGGGAGCTGTTTTTT	CASRIQGAGELFF
TRBV11-2	TRBJ2-7	-	TRBD1	TGTGCCAGCAGCTCGATACAGGGGGCAAGGTACGAGCAGTACTTC	CASSSIQGARYEQYF
TRBV30	TRBJ1-3	once	-	TGTGCCTGGAATCGGGTCAGCTCTGGAAACACCATATATTTT	CAWNRVSSGNTIYF
TRBV30	TRBJ1-2	-	-	TGTGCCTGGAGGGAGCGGGGACACTGGAGAGCTAACTATGGCTACACCTTC	CAWRERGHWRANYGYTF
TRBV7-2	TRBJ2-2	-	TRBD1	TGTGCCAGCAGCCGCCGACAGGGTCAGACCGGGGAGCTGTTTTTT	CASSRRQGQTGELFF
TRBV6-1	TRBJ1-2	-	-	TGTGCCAGCAGTGAAGCAGGAAAAGGGACATTCCCCTTC	CASSEAGKGTFPF
TRBV15	TRBJ2-5	-	-	TGTGCCACCAGCAGACCAACTAGCTCCCAAGAGACCCAGTACTTC	CATSRPTSSQETQYF
TRBV29-1	TRBJ1-2	once	-	TGCAGCGTTGAGCCAGACTATAGCTATGGCTACACCTTC	CSVEPDYSYGYTF
TRBV6-6	TRBJ2-2	-	TRBD2	TGTGCCAGCAGTTATCTAGCGGGAGACACCGGGGAGCTGTTTTTT	CASSYLAGDTGELFF
TRBV9	TRBJ2-7	-	-	TGTGCCAGCAGCTTAGAAGGGAGAGATCCGTACTTC	CASSLEGRDPYF
TRBV6-1	TRBJ2-5	-	TRBD2	TGTGCCAGCAGTGCAACTAGCGGGGGGTCGGAGACCCAGTACTTC	CASSATSGGSETQYF
TRBV11-1	TRBJ2-7	-	TRBD2	TGTGCCAGCAGCAGACCGACCGGGACTAGCGGGTCTCACGAGCAGTACTTC	CASSRPTGTSGSHEQYF
TRBV4-2	TRBJ1-1	few	TRBD1	TGTGCCAGCAGCGTACCTGGACAGGGTAGGACTGAAGCTTTCTTT	CASSVPGQGRTEAFF
TRBV14	TRBJ2-1	-	TRBD1	TGTGCCAGCAGCCACCACCTCCCGGGACAGGGGGCTGGGAATGAGCAGTTCTTC	CASSHHLPGQGAGNEQFF
TRBV4-2	TRBJ2-2	-	-	TGTGCCAGCAGCCAAGATCCAAACGGGAGTTATGATACCGGGGAGCTGTTTTTT	CASSQDPNGSYDTGELFF
TRBV5-1	TRBJ1-5	-	TRBD1	TGCGCCAGCAGCTCGGGACAGCCGAATCAGCCCCAGCATTTT	CASSSGQPNQPQHF
TRBV7-6	TRBJ2-5	-	-	TGTGCCAGCAGCTTAACCCCCGCTGCCAGTCCCAAAGAGACCCAGTACTTC	CASSLTPAASPKETQYF
TRBV5-1	TRBJ1-1	-	TRBD1	TGCGCCAGCGCCGACAGGGGGAACACTGAAGCTTTCTTT	CASADRGNTEAFF
TRBV29-1	TRBJ2-3	-	TRBD1	TGCAGCGTTGAAGATGACAGGGGGCGGACAGATACGCAGTATTTT	CSVEDDRGRTDTQYF
TRBV29-1	TRBJ1-2	-	-	TGCAGCGTTGAGCCATGGGGGGACGTCTATGGCTACACCTTC	CSVEPWGDVYGYTF
TRBV5-4	TRBJ1-6	-	TRBD1	TGTGCCAGCAGACGGACAGGGGGCGGGCGCAATGGGTATAATTCACCCCTCCACTTT	CASRRTGGGRNGYNSPLHF
TRBV7-9	TRBJ2-1	-	TRBD1	TGTGCCAGCAGCTTAATCGGTGGACAGGGTCACTATGAGCAGTTCTTC	CASSLIGGQGHYEQFF
TRBV27	TRBJ2-3	-	TRBD2	TGTGCCAGCAACCCTCTCGGGGCGGGGGGGGCAGATACGCAGTATTTT	CASNPLGAGGADTQYF
TRBV7-9	TRBJ1-3	-	-	TGTGCCAGCAGCTTAGTAAGGGGATCTGGAAACACCATATATTTT	CASSLVRGSGNTIYF
TRBV4-1	TRBJ1-3	-	TRBD1	TGCGCCAGCAGCCAAGCATCGAGAGGGGGCAAGAGAGGAAACACCATATATTTT	CASSQASRGGKRGNTIYF
TRBV5-1	TRBJ2-5	once	-	TGCGCCAGCAGCTTGTGGGCCCCCGTAGAGACCCAGTACTTC	CASSLWAPVETQYF
TRBV11-2	TRBJ1-5	-	-	TGTGCCAGCAGCTTAGATTTGCAGGATTATCAGCCCCAGCATTTT	CASSLDLQDYQPQHF
TRBV29-1	TRBJ2-5	-	TRBD2	TGCACCCCGTCAAGGAGGAGGTTAACTAGCGGGTACCAAGAGACCCAGTACTTC	CTPSRRRLTSGYQETQYF
TRBV29-1	TRBJ1-6	-	TRBD1	TGCAGCGTTAGGGACAGGGGTGGGTCACCCCTCCACTTT	CSVRDRGGSPLHF
TRBV13	TRBJ2-7	-	TRBD2	TGTGCCAGCAGCCCACGGACTAGCTCATACTACGAGCAGTACTTC	CASSPRTSSYYEQYF
TRBV4-3	TRBJ1-5	-	-	TGCGCCAGCAGCCCAGCACAGGGAATATATCAGCCCCAGCATTTT	CASSPAQGIYQPQHF
TRBV2	TRBJ1-6	-	TRBD1	TGTGCCAGCACCCCACAGGGGAGTCGGTCACCCCTCCACTTT	CASTPQGSRSPLHF
TRBV7-3	TRBJ2-2	-	TRBD2	TGTGCCAGCAGCGTGAGCGGGAGGGCCACCGGGGAGCTGTTTTTT	CASSVSGRATGELFF
TRBV14	TRBJ2-7	-	-	TGTGCCAGCAGCCAGGGGCGAATGCCGGTTTCCGAACAGTACTTC	CASSQGRMPVSEQYF
TRBV5-4	TRBJ1-1	-	-	TGTGCCAGCAGCGGGGACACCATGAACACTGAAGCTTTCTTT	CASSGDTMNTEAFF
TRBV6-1	TRBJ2-5	-	TRBD2	TGTGCCAGCACCCCGCTAGCGGGGGGCCAAGAGACCCAGTACTTC	CASTPLAGGQETQYF
TRBV6-6	TRBJ1-2	-	TRBD1	TGTGCCACCGAGGGGGCCTTCTATGGCTACACCTTC	CATEGAFYGYTF
TRBV5-5	TRBJ1-2	-	-	TGTGCCAGCAGCTTGGGGACAGAACGGGGCTACACCTTC	CASSLGTERGYTF
TRBV13	TRBJ1-1	few	-	TGTGCCAGCAGCTCGAGGGCGGGGGAGATGAACACTGAAGCTTTCTTT	CASSSRAGEMNTEAFF